Included here is one T cell receptor (beta chain) sequence, with context. Profiling relied on immunoSEQ multiplex PCR, and the TCRdb table lists in-frame clones only, not all of them. There are 55,000 to 75,000 clones in the sample; approximately 93% occur only once, and approximately 3.3% lies in the top ten. There are 18 residues in the CDR3. V shed 0 bases and J 2 bases; nucleotides not matched to a gene: 7. CDR1 is MGHRA, CDR2 YSYEKL, per germline. The sample originates from a study of T cell changes during pregnancy in multiple sclerosis. The source material was CD8+ T cells from peripheral blood mononuclear cells, sampled in the second trimester of pregnancy. This chain links TRBV4-1 with TRBJ2-6, with 7 nucleotides matching TRBD1. This sequence originates from a female donor with multiple sclerosis, enrolled in a pregnancy study. The CDR3 is CASSQDLQGVAGANVLTF. The CDR3 DNA reads TGCGCCAGCAGCCAAGACCTGCAGGGGGTGGCTGGGGCCAACGTCCTGACTTTC.